This T cell receptor beta chain stems from a study of shared clonotypes between healthy human individuals. Study-level results: Sampling covered nothing but blood. Tissue TCR repertoires likely differ from those found in blood. Clonotype sharing among donors was expected to depend on sequencing depth.

Per germline, CDR1 SGHRS and CDR2 YFSETQ. This CDR3 has 12 amino acids. V lost 4 bases and J lost 8; bases outside the gene matches: 3. As to this clone: Its antigen is still unknown.

Splitting of each subset's genomic DNA was done evenly across several immunoSEQ plates. Using immunoSEQ multiplex PCR, the repertoire was profiled, and TCRdb retains in-frame clones only, with some absent. Seen here are 600,000 to 750,000 clones, about two thirds observed once, and the top ten hold approximately 1.8%. CD45RA+ naive and CD45RA-negative memory subsets were separated from CD4+ cells. The receptor's source is a woman between 25 and 40 years old in good health. V usage is TRBV5-1 and J usage is TRBJ1-2, with TRBD1 matching 9 bases. The material sequenced was memory CD4+ T cells sorted from blood. Subset defined: CD45RA-negative fraction. CDR3 amino acids: CASSSGQGGYTF. CDR3 DNA: TGCGCCAGCAGCAGCGGACAGGGGGGCTACACCTTC.